Below, 2 T cell receptor beta chains from the same sample are listed, as sequenced in a study of T cell repertoires in cytomegalovirus infection. Using its own MiXCR run on the reads, TCRdb lists one record per CDR3 protein. The data hold approximately 150,000 distinct CDR3 sequences, with roughly 22% observed a single time. Antigens for these TCRs are unknown. The material sequenced was CD8+ T cells from cultured PBMCs, taken from culture after CMV antigen stimulation. The receptor source for this set is a human donor in good health (CMV status not recorded). Some clones in this sample may be carry-over from other donors' samples.

The V gene is TRBV20-1, the J gene TRBJ2-2; D is ambiguous. The V and J ends lost 1 base and 6 bases respectively, with 9 bases between them. CDR1 and CDR2 (germline): DFQATT, SNEGSKA (reference sequence). CDR3 size: 13 residues. The CDR3 nucleotides are TGCAGTGCTAGAGTTCCTCACGCCGGGGAGCTGTTTTTT. Its translation is CSARVPHAGELFF.

This clonotype appeared a few times. The chain carries TRBV12-3 or TRBV12-4 and TRBJ1-5; D is unclear. This CDR3 region has 13 residues. With 3 bases removed from V and 3 bases from J, the gap between germline ends came to 6 bases. The CDR3 loop is CASSFSINQPQHF. DNA of the CDR3: TGTGCCAGCAGTTTTAGTATCAATCAGCCCCAGCATTTT.